This T cell receptor beta chain was sequenced for a study of identical twins. This clonotype was recorded a few times. Its antigen remains unknown. The germline gives CDR1 SEHNR, CDR2 FQNEAQ (reference sequence). V lost 5 bases to trimming and J lost 1 base, with 11 bases between them. The CDR3 is made up of 14 amino acids. Study-level findings and limits: Rather than following the same donors, the conclusions depended on cross-sectional statistical analysis.

TCRdb reprocessed the 5' RACE reads via MiXCR and lists one record per CDR3 protein. The sample includes a few hundred thousand distinct CDR3 sequences, roughly an eighth seen only once; the top ten take approximately 7.5%. This sample was also put to use in a study of yellow fever vaccine responses in identical twins.

V is TRBV7-9 and J is TRBJ2-5; possible D gene TRBD2, 5 bases. The sample was CD8+ T cells sorted from blood. This receptor was taken from a woman in her late teens or twenties in good health. CDR3 region: CASSPGYGQETQYF. The CDR3 bases are TGTGCCAGCAGCCCGGGGTACGGCCAAGAGACCCAGTACTTC.